The rows below give T cell receptor beta chains drawn from one sample of a study of blood T cells in healthy people across ages. MiXCR was run by TCRdb on the 5' RACE reads, yielding one entry per CDR3 protein. The top ten hold 3% to 4.5% of the sample, which has nearly 800,000 distinct CDR3 sequences, approximately 25% seen once. The same data also went into a second study, on T cells of mothers and their children.

Sample: blood. These receptors all come from a boy between 10 and 17 years old in good health. CDR3s include the opening cysteine and the closing phenylalanine or tryptophan. Fields, in order: J gene, V gene, CDR3 protein.

>TRBJ2-4|TRBV20-1
CSASFVLGMGNIQYF
>TRBJ1-2|TRBV5-1
CASSLETPNYGYTF
>TRBJ2-3|TRBV15
CATSREYVPSGTDTQYF
>TRBJ2-5|TRBV12-5
CASGFGVGWQETQYF
>TRBJ1-3|TRBV5-1
CASSLGPQSGNTIYF
>TRBJ2-4|TRBV28
CASSLGGAQSLKNIQYF
>.|TRBV6-6
CASSYGQGGETQFF
>.|TRBV20-1
CSARDQVAGALGNEQFF
>TRBJ1-2|TRBV19
CASSIDSGNGYTF
>TRBJ2-1|TRBV7-2
CASSFYDTNNEQFF
>TRBJ2-5|TRBV6-1
CASSEVQRGPQETQYF
>TRBJ1-1|TRBV7-2
CASRYPGTENTEAFF
>TRBJ2-1|TRBV6-6
CASSYSTSPEEQFF
>TRBJ2-2|TRBV6-1
CASRDPGHLNTGELFF
>TRBJ1-1|TRBV5-1
CASSFTSAARKNTEAFF
>TRBJ1-1|TRBV5-4
CASSFPGTVNTEAFF
>TRBJ2-2|TRBV7-3
CASSHSGSSGELFF
>.|TRBV7-2
CASSLDLAGGPGEQFF
>TRBJ2-3|TRBV12-3/TRBV12-4
CASDAGLTTDTQYF
>TRBJ2-7|TRBV20-1
CSASQGQSPYEQYF
>TRBJ2-1|TRBV7-9
CASSSFLGGSYNEQFF
>TRBJ2-5|TRBV27
CASSLFPGGETQYF
>TRBJ2-7|TRBV20-1
CSARDRNGVYEQYF
>TRBJ1-3|TRBV29-1
CSVEGSGPGPSGNTIYF
>TRBJ1-6|TRBV27
CASSWGSNSPLHF
>TRBJ2-2|TRBV15
CATSRDRTGELFF
>TRBJ1-2|TRBV9
CASSPGGGGPNYGYTF
>TRBJ1-1|TRBV20-1
CSAREEGLRAFF
>TRBJ2-7|TRBV20-1
CSASHTSGRLSDEQYF
>TRBJ1-1|TRBV29-1
CSIRQGMNTEAFF
>TRBJ1-5|TRBV20-1
CSARGSGQGRVYQPQHF
>TRBJ2-6|TRBV19
CASSIFSVNGVLTF
>TRBJ2-1|TRBV24-1
CATSDLFGELGSEQFF
>TRBJ2-7|TRBV12-3/TRBV12-4
CASSFEDSITYEQYF
>TRBJ1-1|TRBV6-5
CASSGRGNTEAFF
>TRBJ2-7|TRBV9
CASSVAQGLAYEQYF
>TRBJ1-2|TRBV30
CAWSRGVGGYGYTF
>TRBJ2-3|TRBV3-1
CASSQRTGITDTQYF
>TRBJ2-7|TRBV27
CASSWGGQGMTYEQYF
>TRBJ1-1|TRBV15
CATSRDNTEAFF
>TRBJ2-5|TRBV11-1
CASSPGVWVLEEEETQYF
>TRBJ2-3|TRBV29-1
CSVTGLREGTDTQYF
>TRBJ2-3|TRBV6-5
CASHKGRTGVVDTQYF
>TRBJ2-1|TRBV7-9
CASSLVLGLYNEQFF
>TRBJ2-7|TRBV5-1
CASSLVVADEQYF
>TRBJ2-7|TRBV6-5
CASSQRGVSYEQYF
>TRBJ2-3|TRBV11-2
CASSLVPYWSSGGSSTDTQYF
>TRBJ1-4|TRBV29-1
CSVESEKLFF
>TRBJ2-7|TRBV21-1
CASSKEREQGVAYEQYF
>TRBJ2-5|TRBV4-3
CASSQEIFGGHYSGTQYF
>TRBJ1-1|TRBV9
CASRETGSGKAFF
>TRBJ2-7|TRBV7-9
CASSLIGSGFDYEQYF
>.|TRBV7-8
CASSLETEIYEQYF
>TRBJ2-7|TRBV7-9
CASSLAQADHSYEQYF
>TRBJ1-6|TRBV28
CASSSGQINSPLHF
>TRBJ1-2|TRBV12-3/TRBV12-4
CASSLRDSSGYTF
>TRBJ1-1|TRBV5-4
CASSLMRAMNTEAFF
>TRBJ2-7|TRBV29-1
CSVFGRQSYEQYF